This T cell receptor (beta chain) was sequenced during a study of T cell responses to AZD1222 COVID-19 vaccine (dated by TCRdb to about 2021). With regard to the full study: TCR sequencing was performed for about 250 trial participants, of whom about 210 were given two doses of AZD1222 and approximately 26 were given two doses of MenACWY control vaccine. Enrollment into the trials was organized by age into subgroups of 18-55, 56-69 and 70-plus years, and those subgroups contained about 150, 27 and 61 TCR-sequenced participants, respectively.

The paper's findings and limits, for the study overall: The 56-69-year group was small, and its depth increase did not reach significance, likely because of low power. Participants were mostly white British and included more females than males, and it was suggested by the authors that clonal diversity may have been underestimated. A significant rise in spike-specific TCR breadth and depth was observed after two AZD1222 doses relative to day 0 and relative to MenACWY recipients. Nearly half of unique spike-specific TCRs reportedly recognized epitopes outside regions mutated in the B.1.351 and B.1.1.7 variants. No day 14 peak-response samples were available, so repertoires were characterized only after the peak T cell response. The whole spike protein was spanned by vaccine-associated CD4 TCRs, and dominant responses were seen in regions 160-218 and 743-854. Conclusions about previously exposed vaccinees are limited, since just five to seven AZD1222 recipients were seropositive for SARS-CoV-2 at baseline.

The CDR3 regions of human TCRbeta chains were analyzed by immunosequencing. On the authors' methods: Repertoire TCRs were checked for matches against a reference library of SARS-CoV-2-specific TCRs that had been generated using the MIRA antigen-specificity platform. Breadth was defined as the fraction of unique TCRs that were SARS-CoV-2-associated. Depth was defined as the fraction of total T cells that were SARS-CoV-2-associated. Using the MIRA data, every spike-specific TCR was mapped to the spike region that the TCR reacted to and assigned to either a CD4 or a CD8 class. Log10-transformed breadth and depth values were compared by one-way ANOVA with Sidak's multiple comparisons tests. In its TCRdb copy, this immuneACCESS table keeps in-frame sequences only and misses some clones. Where compared with another copy, unresolved V genes explain less than half of these, and the others have no known cause. The V and J calls and the clone size are those of that table, but D and trimming were determined from the DNA. For this sample there are around 140,000 clones; about 90% appear just once. Of the sample, around 6.9% is held by the ten largest clones.

V is pared back by 4 bases and J by 3 bases, with 19 bases lying between the germline termini. The CDR3 holds 16 amino acids from the cysteine to the phenylalanine. Of all the DNA, just the CDR3 is kept, 48 bases in frame from base 1. From the germline V gene, CDR1 is SQVTM and CDR2 is ANQGSEA. The time point label corresponds to: about 28 days (+/-7) after the second vaccine dose. This specimen's treatment or condition label, per the study, means: meningococcal conjugate vaccine given as trial control. Vaccinee samples came from UK trials COV001 and COV002, including a single-blind randomized controlled phase 2/3 trial of AZD1222 (ChAdOx1 nCoV-19) in healthy adults. For TCRbeta chain sequencing, PBMC samples from trial participants were taken at day 0 and at day 28 after the second dose. This clone came up once. The specificity of this receptor is unknown. Within one base of it there is no much larger clone, and no base qualities were kept.

This sequence originates from an adult who received the MenACWY meningococcal vaccine as a control. The material sequenced was peripheral blood, taken 28 days after the second dose of the MenACWY control vaccine. The V and J genes are TRBV29-1 and TRBJ2-1; the D gene lacks a confident call. The DNA sequence is as follows: TGCAGCGTTGGAATCTTTGCCGGAGTCAGCTACAATGAGCAGTTCTTC. This is translated as CSVGIFAGVSYNEQFF.